Detailed here is one T cell receptor beta chain. No antigen is known for it. This CDR3 has 14 amino acids. V was pared by 6 bases and J by 4 bases, with 5 bases of the junction left unmatched. Germline values: CDR1 MDHEN, CDR2 SYDVKM. Sequencing was performed with immunoSEQ multiplex PCR; in TCRdb, only in-frame clones are kept and a portion is missing. The table records over 130,000 clones, about 92% of them present only once. The data derive from a study of T cell responses to AZD1222 COVID-19 vaccine. Notes on the study in general: The sample set comprised mostly white British donors with more females, and clonal diversity was possibly underestimated. Researchers report vaccine-associated CD4 TCRs spanning spike, with dominance at 160-218 and 743-854.

The starting material was peripheral blood, obtained 28 days after the second AZD1222 dose. The clonotype originates from an adult who received the AZD1222 COVID-19 vaccine. The V gene is TRBV28, the J gene TRBJ1-1; 10 bases line up with TRBD1. In DNA form, the CDR3 reads TGTGCCAGCAGCTGGGACAGGGGCGCCACTGAAGCTTTCTTT. Encoded protein: CASSWDRGATEAFF.